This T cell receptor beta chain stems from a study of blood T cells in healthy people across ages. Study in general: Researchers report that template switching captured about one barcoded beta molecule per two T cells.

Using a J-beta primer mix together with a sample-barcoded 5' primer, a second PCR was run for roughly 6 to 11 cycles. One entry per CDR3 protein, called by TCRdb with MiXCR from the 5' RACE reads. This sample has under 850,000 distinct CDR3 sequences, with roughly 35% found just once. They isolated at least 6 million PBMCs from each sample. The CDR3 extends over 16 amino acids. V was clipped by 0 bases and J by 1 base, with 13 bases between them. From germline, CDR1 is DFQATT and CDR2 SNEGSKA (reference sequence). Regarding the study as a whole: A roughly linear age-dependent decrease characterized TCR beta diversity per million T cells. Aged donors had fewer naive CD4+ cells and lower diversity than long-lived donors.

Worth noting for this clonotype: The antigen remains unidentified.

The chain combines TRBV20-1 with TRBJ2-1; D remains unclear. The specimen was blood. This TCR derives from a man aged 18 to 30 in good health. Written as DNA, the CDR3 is TGCAGTGCTAGAGATCGCCCATTTTGGTCCTACAATGAGCAGTTCTTC. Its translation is CSARDRPFWSYNEQFF.